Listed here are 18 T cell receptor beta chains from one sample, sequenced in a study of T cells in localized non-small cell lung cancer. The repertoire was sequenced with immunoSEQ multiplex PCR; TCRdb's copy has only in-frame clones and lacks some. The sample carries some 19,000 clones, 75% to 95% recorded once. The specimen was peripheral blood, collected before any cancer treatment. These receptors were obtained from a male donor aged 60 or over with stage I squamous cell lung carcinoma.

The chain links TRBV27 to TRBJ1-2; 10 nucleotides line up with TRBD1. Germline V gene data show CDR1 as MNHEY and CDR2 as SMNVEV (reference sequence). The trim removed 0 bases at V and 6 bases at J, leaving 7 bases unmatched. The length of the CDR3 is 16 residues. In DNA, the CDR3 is TGTGCCAGCAGTTTATCCCCCGGGACAGGGGTGGATGGCTACACCTTC. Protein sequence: CASSLSPGTGVDGYTF.

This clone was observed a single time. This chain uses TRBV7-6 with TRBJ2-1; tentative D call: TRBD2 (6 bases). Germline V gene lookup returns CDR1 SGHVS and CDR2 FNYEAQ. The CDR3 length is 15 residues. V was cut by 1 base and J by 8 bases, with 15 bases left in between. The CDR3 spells CASSLGTMEGHEQFF. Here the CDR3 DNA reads TGTGCCAGCAGCTTAGGCACAATGGAGGGCCATGAGCAGTTCTTC.

The CDR3 DNA reads as TGTGCCAGCAGTGGGTTACCGCCAGGGGGCTCCTATAATTCACCCCTCCACTTT. It translates to CASSGLPPGGSYNSPLHF. V usage is TRBV25-1 and J usage is TRBJ1-6, with TRBD1 matching over 7 bases. After removal of 4 bases from V and 0 bases from J, the junction contained 9 bases not matched to a gene. The CDR3 covers 18 residues. The germline gives CDR1 MGHDK, CDR2 SYGVNS.

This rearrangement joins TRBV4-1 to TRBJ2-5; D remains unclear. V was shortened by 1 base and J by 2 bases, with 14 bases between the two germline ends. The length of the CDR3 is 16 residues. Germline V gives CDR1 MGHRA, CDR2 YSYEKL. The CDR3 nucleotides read TGCGCCAGCAGCCAAGTTCACAGTTGGGCTCAAGAGACCCAGTACTTC. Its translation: CASSQVHSWAQETQYF.

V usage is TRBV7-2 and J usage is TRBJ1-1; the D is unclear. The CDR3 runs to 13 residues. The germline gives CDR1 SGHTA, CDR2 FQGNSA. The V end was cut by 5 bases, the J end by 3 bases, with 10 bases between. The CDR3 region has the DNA TGTGCCAGCAGCCCCTCGGCTGACACTGAAGCTTTCTTT. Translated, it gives CASSPSADTEAFF.

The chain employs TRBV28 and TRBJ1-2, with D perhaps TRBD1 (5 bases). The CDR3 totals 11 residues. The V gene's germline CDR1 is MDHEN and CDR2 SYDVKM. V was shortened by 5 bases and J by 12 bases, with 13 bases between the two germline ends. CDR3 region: CASSSRGGHTF. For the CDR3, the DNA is TGTGCCAGCAGTAGCCGGGGCGGCCACACCTTC.

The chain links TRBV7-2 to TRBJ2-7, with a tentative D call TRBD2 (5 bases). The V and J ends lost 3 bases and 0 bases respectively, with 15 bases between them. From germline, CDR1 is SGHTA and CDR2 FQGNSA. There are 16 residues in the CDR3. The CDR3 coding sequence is TGTGCCAGCAGCTTCTCCTGGACTGTAAGCTCCTACGAGCAGTACTTC. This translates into CASSFSWTVSSYEQYF.

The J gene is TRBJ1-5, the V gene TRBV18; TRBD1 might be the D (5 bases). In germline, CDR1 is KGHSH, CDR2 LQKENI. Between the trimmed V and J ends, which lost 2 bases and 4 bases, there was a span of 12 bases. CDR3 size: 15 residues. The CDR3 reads CASSPDSRGNQPQHF. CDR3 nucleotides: TGTGCCAGCTCACCAGACAGTCGGGGGAATCAGCCCCAGCATTTT.

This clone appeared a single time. CDR3 coding DNA: TGCGCCAGCAGCTACAACCCGGGACAGGCGGGCCACGAGCAGTACTTC. Translating gives CASSYNPGQAGHEQYF. The genes are TRBV5-1 and TRBJ2-7; TRBD1 matches at 8 bases. J gave up 5 bases and V 3 bases, and 13 bases lay outside the gene matches. Germline assignment: CDR1 SGHRS and CDR2 YFSETQ. There are 16 residues in the CDR3.

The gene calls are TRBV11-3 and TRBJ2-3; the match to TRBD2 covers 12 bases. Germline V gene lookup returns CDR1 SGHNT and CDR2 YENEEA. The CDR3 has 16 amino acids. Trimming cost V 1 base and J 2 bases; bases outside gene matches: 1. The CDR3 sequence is CASSLGTSGNTDTQYF. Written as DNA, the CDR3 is TGTGCCAGCAGCTTAGGGACTAGCGGGAACACAGATACGCAGTATTTT.

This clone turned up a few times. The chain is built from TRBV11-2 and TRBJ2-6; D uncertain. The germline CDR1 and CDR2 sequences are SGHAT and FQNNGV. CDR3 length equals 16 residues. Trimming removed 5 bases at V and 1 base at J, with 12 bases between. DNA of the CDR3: TGTGCCAGCAGCCCCAGCGACCTATCTGGGGCCAACGTCCTGACTTTC. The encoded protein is CASSPSDLSGANVLTF.

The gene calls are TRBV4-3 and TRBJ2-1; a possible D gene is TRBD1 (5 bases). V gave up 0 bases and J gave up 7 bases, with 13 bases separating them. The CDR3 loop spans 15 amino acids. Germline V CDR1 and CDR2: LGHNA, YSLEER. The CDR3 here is CASSQETAYLNEQFF. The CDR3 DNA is TGCGCCAGCAGCCAAGAGACAGCCTACCTAAATGAGCAGTTCTTC.

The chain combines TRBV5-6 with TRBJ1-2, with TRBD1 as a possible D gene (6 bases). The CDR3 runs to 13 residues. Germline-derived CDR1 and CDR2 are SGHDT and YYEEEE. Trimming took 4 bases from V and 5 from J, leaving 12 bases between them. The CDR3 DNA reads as TGTGCCAGCAGCCGACAGGATCTTTATGGCTACACCTTC. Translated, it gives CASSRQDLYGYTF.

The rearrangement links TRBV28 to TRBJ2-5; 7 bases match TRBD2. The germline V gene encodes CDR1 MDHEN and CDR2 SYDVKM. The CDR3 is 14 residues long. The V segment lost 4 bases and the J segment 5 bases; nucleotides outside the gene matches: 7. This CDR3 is CASSSGLVLETQYF. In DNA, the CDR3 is TGTGCCAGCAGTTCCGGACTAGTCCTGGAGACCCAGTACTTC.

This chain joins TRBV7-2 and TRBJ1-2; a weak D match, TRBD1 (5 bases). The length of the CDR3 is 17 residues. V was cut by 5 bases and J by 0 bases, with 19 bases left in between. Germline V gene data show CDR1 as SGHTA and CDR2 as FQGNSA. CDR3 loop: CASSNQRWGEANYGYTF. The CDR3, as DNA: TGTGCCAGCAGCAATCAAAGGTGGGGGGAAGCTAACTATGGCTACACCTTC.

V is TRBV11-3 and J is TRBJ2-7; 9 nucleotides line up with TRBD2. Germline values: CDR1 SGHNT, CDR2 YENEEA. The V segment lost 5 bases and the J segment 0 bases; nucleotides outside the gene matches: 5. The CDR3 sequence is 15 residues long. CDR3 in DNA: TGTGCCAGCAGCCCGCGAGCGGGGGGCTCCTACGAGCAGTACTTC. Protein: CASSPRAGGSYEQYF.

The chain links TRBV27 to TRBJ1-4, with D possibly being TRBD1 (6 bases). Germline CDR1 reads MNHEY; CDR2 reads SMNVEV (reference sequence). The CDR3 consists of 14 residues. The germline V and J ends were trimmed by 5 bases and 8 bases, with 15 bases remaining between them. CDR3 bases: TGTGCCAGCAGTCCCGGGACATCCTGGGAAAAACTGTTTTTT. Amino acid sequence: CASSPGTSWEKLFF.

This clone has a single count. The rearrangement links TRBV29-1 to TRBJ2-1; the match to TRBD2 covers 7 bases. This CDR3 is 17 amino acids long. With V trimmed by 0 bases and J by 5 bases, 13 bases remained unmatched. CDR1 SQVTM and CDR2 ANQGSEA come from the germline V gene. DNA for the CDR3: TGCAGCGTTGAAGATCTTCCGGGGGGACCAAGCGACAATGAGCAGTTCTTC. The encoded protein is CSVEDLPGGPSDNEQFF.